Reported below is one T cell receptor beta chain. Its antigen is not known. Staining for CD45RO/CCR7/CD25/CD127/CD95/CD27 allowed sorting of CD4+ naive, central memory, regulatory and stem cell-like memory cells. The data were taken from a study of beta chain features in type 1 diabetes. V lost 0 bases and J lost 3; bases outside the gene matches: 4. The CDR3 is 15 residues long. In germline, CDR1 is MNHEY, CDR2 SVGAGI. General observations from the study: The question left open here concerned HLA type influencing TCRB rearrangement. PCR might favor shorter templates, but any such skew would affect patients and controls equally. A pattern of fewer insertions and more deletions at VDJ junctions was seen in type 1 diabetes patients.

The sequenced template was cDNA made from the entire isolated RNA. TCRdb's copy holds only in-frame clones and misses some; the assay was immunoSEQ multiplex PCR. This sample yields under 950,000 clones, of which 15% to 20% are seen a single time; 0.02% to 0.025% belongs to the top ten. What was sequenced was naive CD4+ T cells from blood. The rearrangement uses TRBV6-5 and TRBJ2-7, with 8 positions matching TRBD1. The origin of this receptor is a woman aged 18-35 years in good health. The CDR3 here is CASSYSPGQGYEQYF. In nucleotides, the CDR3 is TGTGCCAGCAGTTACTCTCCAGGACAGGGCTACGAGCAGTACTTC.